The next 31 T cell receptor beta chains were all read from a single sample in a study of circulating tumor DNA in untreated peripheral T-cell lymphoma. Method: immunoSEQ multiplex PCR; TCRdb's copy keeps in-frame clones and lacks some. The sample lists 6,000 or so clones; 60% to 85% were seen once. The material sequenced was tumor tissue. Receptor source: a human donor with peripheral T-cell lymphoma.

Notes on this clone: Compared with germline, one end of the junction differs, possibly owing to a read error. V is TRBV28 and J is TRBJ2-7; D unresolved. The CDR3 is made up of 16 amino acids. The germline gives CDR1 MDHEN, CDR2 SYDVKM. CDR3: CASSLNRMRTAYEQYF. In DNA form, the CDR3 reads TGTGCTAGCAGTTTAAATCGAATGAGAACTGCCTACGAGCAGTACTTC.

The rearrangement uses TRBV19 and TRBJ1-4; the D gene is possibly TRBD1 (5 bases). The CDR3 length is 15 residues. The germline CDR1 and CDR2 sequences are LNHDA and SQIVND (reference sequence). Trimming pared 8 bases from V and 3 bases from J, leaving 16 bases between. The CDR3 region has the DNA TGTGCCAGTTCGGCGGTAGGGGTTCCTAATGAAAAACTGTTTTTT. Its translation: CASSAVGVPNEKLFF. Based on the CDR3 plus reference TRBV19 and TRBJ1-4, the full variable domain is DGGITQSPKYLFRKEGQNVTLSCEQNLNHDAMYWYRQDPGQGLRLIYYSQIVNDFQKGDIAEGYSVSREKKESFPLTVTSAQKNPTAFYLCASSAVGVPNEKLFFGSGTQLSVL.

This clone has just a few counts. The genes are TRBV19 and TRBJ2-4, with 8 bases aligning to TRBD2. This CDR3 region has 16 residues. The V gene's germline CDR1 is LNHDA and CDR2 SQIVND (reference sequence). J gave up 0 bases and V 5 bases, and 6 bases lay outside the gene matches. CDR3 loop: CASSVSGVLAKNIQYF. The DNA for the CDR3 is TGTGCCAGTAGTGTTAGCGGGGTCCTAGCCAAAAACATTCAGTACTTC.

The CDR3 loop is CASSPNAAGVALHF. CDR3 in DNA: TGTGCCAGCTCACCCAACGCGGCCGGGGTGGCCCTCCACTTT. The chain carries TRBV18 and TRBJ1-6, with D hard to call. This CDR3 region has 14 residues. Trimming took 3 bases from V and 14 from J, leaving 17 bases between them. Germline CDR1 and CDR2: KGHSH and LQKENI.

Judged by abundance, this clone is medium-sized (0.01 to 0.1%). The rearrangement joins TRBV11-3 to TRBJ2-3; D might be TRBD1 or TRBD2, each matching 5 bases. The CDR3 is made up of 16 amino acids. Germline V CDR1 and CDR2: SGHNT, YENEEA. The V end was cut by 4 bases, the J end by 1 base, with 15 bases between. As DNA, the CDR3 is TGTGCCAGCAGCTCTAGGGGTCGGGGCGGCACAGATACGCAGTATTTT. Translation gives CASSSRGRGGTDTQYF.

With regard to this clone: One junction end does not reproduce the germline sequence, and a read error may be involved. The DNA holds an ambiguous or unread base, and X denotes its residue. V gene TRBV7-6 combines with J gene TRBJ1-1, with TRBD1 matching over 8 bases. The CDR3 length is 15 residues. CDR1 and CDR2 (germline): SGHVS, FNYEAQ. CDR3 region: CASSFRDRPNXEAFF. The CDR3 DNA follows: TGTGCCAGCAGCTTTCGGGACAGGCCAAACAYTGAAGCTTTCTTT.

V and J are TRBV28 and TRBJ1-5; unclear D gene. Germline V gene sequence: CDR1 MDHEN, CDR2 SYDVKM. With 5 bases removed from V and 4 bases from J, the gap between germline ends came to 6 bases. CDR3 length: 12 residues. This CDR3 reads CASSVLNQPQHF. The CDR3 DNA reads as TGTGCCAGCAGTGTCCTAAATCAGCCCCAGCATTTT.

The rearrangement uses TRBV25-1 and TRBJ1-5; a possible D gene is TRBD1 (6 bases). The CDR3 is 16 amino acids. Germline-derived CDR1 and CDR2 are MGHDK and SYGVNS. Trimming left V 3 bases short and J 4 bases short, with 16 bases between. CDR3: CASSDSLTGWNQPQHF. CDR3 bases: TGTGCCAGCAGTGACTCGTTGACAGGATGGAATCAGCCCCAGCATTTT.

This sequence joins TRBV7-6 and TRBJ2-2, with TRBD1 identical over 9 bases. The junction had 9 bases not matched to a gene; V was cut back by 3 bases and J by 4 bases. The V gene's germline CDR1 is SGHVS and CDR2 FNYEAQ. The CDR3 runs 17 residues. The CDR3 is CASSLVKMGQGTGELFF. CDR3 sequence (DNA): TGTGCCAGCAGCTTGGTCAAGATGGGACAGGGCACCGGGGAGCTGTTTTTT.

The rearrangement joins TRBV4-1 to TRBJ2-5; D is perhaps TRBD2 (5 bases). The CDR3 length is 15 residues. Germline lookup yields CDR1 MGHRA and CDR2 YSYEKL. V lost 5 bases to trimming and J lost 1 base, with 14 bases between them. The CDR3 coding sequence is TGCGCCAGCAGCAAAGGGTTACTAGTCCAAGAGACCCAGTACTTC. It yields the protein CASSKGLLVQETQYF.

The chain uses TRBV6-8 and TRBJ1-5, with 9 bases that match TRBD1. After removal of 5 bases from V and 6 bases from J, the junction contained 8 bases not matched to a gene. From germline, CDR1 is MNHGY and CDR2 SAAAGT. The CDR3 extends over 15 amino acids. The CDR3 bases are TGTGCCAGCAGTCCTGGACAGGGGTTAACTCAGCCCCAGCATTTT. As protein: CASSPGQGLTQPQHF.

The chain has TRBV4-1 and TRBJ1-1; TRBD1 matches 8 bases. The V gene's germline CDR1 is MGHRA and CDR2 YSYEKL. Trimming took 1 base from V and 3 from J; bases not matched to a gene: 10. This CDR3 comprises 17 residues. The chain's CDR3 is CASSQGRGRTHDTEAFF. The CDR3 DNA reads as TGCGCCAGCAGCCAAGGCAGGGGGCGGACCCACGACACTGAAGCTTTCTTT.

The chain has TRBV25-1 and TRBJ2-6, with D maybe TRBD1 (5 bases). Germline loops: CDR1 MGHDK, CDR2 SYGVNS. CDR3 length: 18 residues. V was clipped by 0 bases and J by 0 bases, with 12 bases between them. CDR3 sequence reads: CASSEYSGLISGANVLTF. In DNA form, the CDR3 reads TGTGCCAGCAGTGAATACTCAGGGTTGATCTCTGGGGCCAACGTCCTGACTTTC.

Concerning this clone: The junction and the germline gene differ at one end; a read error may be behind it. The DNA of the CDR3 is TGTGCCAGCAATTACGGACAGGGGGGCAATCAGCCCCAGCATTTT. As protein: CASNYGQGGNQPQHF. V gene TRBV6-7 combines with J gene TRBJ1-5, with 10 bases matching TRBD1. TRBV6-7 is noted as an ORF with a role that remains uncertain. The CDR3 is 15 residues long.

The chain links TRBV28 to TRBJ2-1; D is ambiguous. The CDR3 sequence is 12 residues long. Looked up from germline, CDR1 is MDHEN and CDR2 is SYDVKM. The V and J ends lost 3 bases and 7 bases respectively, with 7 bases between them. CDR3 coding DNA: TGTGCCAGCAGTTTGGGCGGAAATGAGCAGTTCTTC. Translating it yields CASSLGGNEQFF.

The CDR3 here is CASSPPAGQDNEQFF. In DNA form, the CDR3 reads TGTGCCAGCAGCCCCCCAGCGGGTCAGGACAATGAGCAGTTCTTC. The V call is TRBV11-3, the J call TRBJ2-1; D perhaps matches TRBD2 (6 bases). This CDR3 is built from 15 residues. Per the germline V gene, CDR1 is SGHNT and CDR2 is YENEEA. Deletions cut 5 bases from V and 5 bases from J, with 16 bases between. Combining the CDR3 with reference TRBV11-3 and TRBJ2-1 gives the whole variable domain EAGVVQSPRYKIIEKKQPVAFWCNPISGHNTLYWYLQNLGQGPELLIRYENEEAVDDSQLPKDRFSAERLKGVDSTLKIQPAELGDSAVYLCASSPPAGQDNEQFFGPGTRLTVL.

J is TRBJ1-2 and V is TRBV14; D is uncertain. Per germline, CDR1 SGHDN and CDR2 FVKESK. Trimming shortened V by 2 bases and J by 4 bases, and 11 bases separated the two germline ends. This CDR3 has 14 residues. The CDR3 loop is CASSQSRTSYGYTF. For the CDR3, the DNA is TGTGCCAGCAGCCAATCCCGCACTAGCTATGGCTACACCTTC.

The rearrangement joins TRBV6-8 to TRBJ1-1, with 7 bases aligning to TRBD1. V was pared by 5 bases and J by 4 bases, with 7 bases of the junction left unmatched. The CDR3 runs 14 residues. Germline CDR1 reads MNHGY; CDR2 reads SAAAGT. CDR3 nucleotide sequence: TGTGCCAGCAGTAAACGTCAGGGGGGCACTGAAGCTTTCTTT. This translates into CASSKRQGGTEAFF.

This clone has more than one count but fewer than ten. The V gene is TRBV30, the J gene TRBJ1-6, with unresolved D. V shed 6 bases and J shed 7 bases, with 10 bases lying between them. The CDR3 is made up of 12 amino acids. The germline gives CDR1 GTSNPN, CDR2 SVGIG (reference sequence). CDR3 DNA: TGTGCCTGCGACAAGAACAATTCACCCCTCCACTTT. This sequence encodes CACDKNNSPLHF.

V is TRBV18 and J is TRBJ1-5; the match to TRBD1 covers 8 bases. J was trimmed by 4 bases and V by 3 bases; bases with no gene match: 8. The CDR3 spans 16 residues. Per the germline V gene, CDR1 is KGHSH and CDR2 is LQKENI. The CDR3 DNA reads TGTGCCAGCTCACCTTACAGGGGGTCATCTAATCAGCCCCAGCATTTT. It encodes CASSPYRGSSNQPQHF.

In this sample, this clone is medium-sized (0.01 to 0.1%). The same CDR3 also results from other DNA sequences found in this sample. CDR3 DNA sequence: TGTGCCACCTTGGACACCTCGAACACCGGGGAGCTGTTTTTT. Its protein is CATLDTSNTGELFF. The V gene is TRBV6-8, the J gene TRBJ2-2, with a weak D call TRBD1 (5 bases). Germline CDR1 and CDR2: MNHGY and SAAAGT. CDR3 length: 14 amino acids. V lost 10 bases and J 0 bases, leaving 12 bases between the germline ends.

This CDR3 is CASNSAGWGYTF. In DNA form, the CDR3 reads TGTGCCAGCAACAGCGCAGGTTGGGGCTACACCTTC. The chain has TRBV6-8 and TRBJ1-2; no reliable D call. The CDR3 is 12 residues long. Trimming took 7 bases from V and 8 from J, leaving 14 bases between them. Germline CDR1 and CDR2: MNHGY and SAAAGT.

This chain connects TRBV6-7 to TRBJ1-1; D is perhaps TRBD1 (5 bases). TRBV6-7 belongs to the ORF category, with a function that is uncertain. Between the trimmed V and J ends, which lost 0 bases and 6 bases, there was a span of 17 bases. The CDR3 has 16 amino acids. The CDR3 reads CASSYSWGPGAPEAFF. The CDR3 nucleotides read TGTGCCAGCAGTTACTCGTGGGGCCCTGGGGCCCCTGAAGCTTTCTTT.

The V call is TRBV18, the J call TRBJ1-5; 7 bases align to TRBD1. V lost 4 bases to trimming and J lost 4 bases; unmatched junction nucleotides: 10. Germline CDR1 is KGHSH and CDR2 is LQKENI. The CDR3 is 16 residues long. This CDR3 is CASSLQGGASNQPQHF. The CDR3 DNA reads TGTGCCAGCTCACTTCAGGGGGGGGCAAGTAATCAGCCCCAGCATTTT.

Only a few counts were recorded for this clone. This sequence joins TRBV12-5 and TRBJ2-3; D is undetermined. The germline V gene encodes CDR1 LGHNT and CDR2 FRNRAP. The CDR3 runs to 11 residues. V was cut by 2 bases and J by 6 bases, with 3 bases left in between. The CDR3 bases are TGTGCTAGTGGTTTGTCCGATACGCAGTATTTT. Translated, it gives CASGLSDTQYF.

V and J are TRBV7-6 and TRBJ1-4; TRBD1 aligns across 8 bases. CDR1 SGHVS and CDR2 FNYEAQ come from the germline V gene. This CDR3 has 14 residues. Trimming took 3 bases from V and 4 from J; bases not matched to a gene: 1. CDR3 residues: CASSLGQVNEKLFF. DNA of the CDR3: TGTGCCAGCAGCTTGGGACAGGTTAATGAAAAACTGTTTTTT.

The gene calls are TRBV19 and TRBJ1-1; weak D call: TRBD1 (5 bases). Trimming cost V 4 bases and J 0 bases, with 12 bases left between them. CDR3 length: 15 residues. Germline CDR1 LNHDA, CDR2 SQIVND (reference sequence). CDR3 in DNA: TGTGCCAGTAGTAATAGACAGACCATGAACACTGAAGCTTTCTTT. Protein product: CASSNRQTMNTEAFF.

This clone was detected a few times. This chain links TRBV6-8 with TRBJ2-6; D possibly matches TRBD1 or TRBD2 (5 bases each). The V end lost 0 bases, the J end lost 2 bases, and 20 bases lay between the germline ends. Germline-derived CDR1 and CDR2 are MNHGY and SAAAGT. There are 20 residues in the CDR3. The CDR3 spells CASSYSGPGYQGPGANVLTF. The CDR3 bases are TGTGCCAGCAGTTACTCGGGGCCGGGGTATCAAGGCCCTGGGGCCAACGTCCTGACTTTC.

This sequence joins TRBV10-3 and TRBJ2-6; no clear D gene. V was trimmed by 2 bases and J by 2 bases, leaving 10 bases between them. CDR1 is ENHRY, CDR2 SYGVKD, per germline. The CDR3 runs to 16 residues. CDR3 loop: CAISEVERTGANVLTF. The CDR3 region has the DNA TGTGCCATCAGTGAGGTGGAGAGAACTGGGGCCAACGTCCTGACTTTC.

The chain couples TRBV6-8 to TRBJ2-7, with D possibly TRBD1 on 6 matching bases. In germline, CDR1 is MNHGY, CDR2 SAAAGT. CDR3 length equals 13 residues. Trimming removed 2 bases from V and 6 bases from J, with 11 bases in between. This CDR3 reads CASSYPGDAEQYF. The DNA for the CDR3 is TGTGCCAGCAGTTACCCAGGGGATGCCGAGCAGTACTTC.

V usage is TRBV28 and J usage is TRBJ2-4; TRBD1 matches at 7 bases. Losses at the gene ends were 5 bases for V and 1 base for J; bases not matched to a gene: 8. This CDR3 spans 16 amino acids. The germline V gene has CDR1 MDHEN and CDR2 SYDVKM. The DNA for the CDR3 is TGTGCCAGCAGTCCAGCCTCACAGGGGGCCAAAAACATTCAGTACTTC. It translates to CASSPASQGAKNIQYF.